The 29 T cell receptor beta chains below were found in one sample sequenced in a study of blood T cell repertoires in COVID-19. Sequencing used immunoSEQ multiplex PCR; TCRdb keeps in-frame clones, though not all of them. The repertoire has about 180,000 clones, 80% to 90% of them found once; the top ten carry roughly 9.1%. The sample was peripheral blood. The source is a man aged 50 to 60 with active or convalescent COVID-19.

Regarding this clone: The sample carries other DNA sequences with the same CDR3. The chain employs TRBV30 and TRBJ1-6; 9 positions agree with TRBD1. J gave up 7 bases and V 1 base, and 2 bases lay outside the gene matches. Germline CDR1 reads GTSNPN; CDR2 reads SVGIG (reference sequence). The CDR3 is made up of 14 amino acids. CDR3 in DNA: TGTGCCTGGAGTGGGGGACAGGGAAATTCACCCCTCCACTTT. It specifies CAWSGGQGNSPLHF.

This clone has a single count. The CDR3 protein is CASSLEGGGTSGVGEQFF. The CDR3 bases are TGTGCCAGCAGCTTAGAGGGAGGCGGGACTAGCGGGGTCGGTGAGCAGTTCTTC. The chain combines TRBV11-2 with TRBJ2-1, with 13 bases fitting TRBD2. This CDR3 spans 18 amino acids. Germline CDR1 and CDR2: SGHAT and FQNNGV. The V segment lost 0 bases and the J segment 9 bases; nucleotides outside the gene matches: 11. The whole variable domain, remainder taken from reference TRBV11-2 and TRBJ2-1, is EAGVAQSPRYKIIEKRQSVAFWCNPISGHATLYWYQQILGQGPKLLIQFQNNGVVDDSQLPKDRFSAERLKGVDSTLKIQPAKLEDSAVYLCASSLEGGGTSGVGEQFFGPGTRLTVL.

This clone came up once. The CDR3: CASSESGIAGANVLTF. For the CDR3, the DNA is TGTGCCAGCAGTGAAAGCGGCATCGCTGGGGCCAACGTCCTGACTTTC. This chain uses TRBV2 with TRBJ2-6, with a possible D match to TRBD2 (5 bases). Trimming stripped 2 bases from V and 2 bases from J, with 10 bases between. The CDR3 consists of 16 residues. CDR1 SNHLY and CDR2 FYNNEI come from the germline V gene.

This chain uses TRBV7-2 with TRBJ2-3, with D perhaps matching TRBD2 (6 bases). Trimming stripped 4 bases from V and 2 bases from J, with 13 bases between. The germline V gene has CDR1 SGHTA and CDR2 FQGNSA. This CDR3 has 15 amino acids. The CDR3 DNA is TGTGCCAGCAGCTCCTGGTCGGGGGTCACAGATACGCAGTATTTT. Translation: CASSSWSGVTDTQYF.

CDR3 DNA sequence: TGTGCCAGCAGTGCCTCAGATGCAACTAATGAAAAACTGTTTTTT. Protein product: CASSASDATNEKLFF. The chain couples TRBV2 to TRBJ1-4; D gene uncertain. The CDR3 length is 15 residues. The germline CDR1 and CDR2 sequences are SNHLY and FYNNEI. The ends were cut back, 4 bases at V and 0 bases at J, with 9 bases in the middle.

The V gene is TRBV4-3, the J gene TRBJ1-5; 8 bases are a match to TRBD1. Germline V gene data show CDR1 as LGHNA and CDR2 as YSLEER. This CDR3 comprises 15 residues. V gave up 0 bases and J gave up 4 bases; unmatched junction bases: 2. CDR3 sequence: CASSQEQGANQPQHF. For the CDR3, the DNA is TGCGCCAGCAGCCAAGAGCAGGGGGCGAATCAGCCCCAGCATTTT.

The chain recombines TRBV4-1 with TRBJ1-4, with D unclear. Between the trimmed V and J ends, which lost 4 bases and 3 bases, there was a span of 15 bases. Per the germline V gene, CDR1 is MGHRA and CDR2 is YSYEKL. The CDR3 is 16 amino acids. The CDR3 sequence: CASSPTNAGANEKLFF. DNA for the CDR3: TGCGCCAGCAGCCCTACTAACGCCGGAGCTAATGAAAAACTGTTTTTT.

This clone was counted a single time. The chain couples TRBV27 to TRBJ1-5; D not certain. The germline V gene encodes CDR1 MNHEY and CDR2 SMNVEV (reference sequence). The CDR3 runs to 15 residues. V lost 10 bases to trimming and J lost 2 bases, with 18 bases between them. This CDR3 is CATQNRGFGNQPQHF. The CDR3 region has the DNA TGTGCCACCCAAAATCGGGGATTTGGCAATCAGCCCCAGCATTTT.

V usage is TRBV28 and J usage is TRBJ2-1; 11 bases agree with TRBD1. V lost 7 bases and J lost 10; bases outside the gene matches: 9. In germline, CDR1 is MDHEN, CDR2 SYDVKM. This CDR3 has 14 residues. The CDR3 DNA is TGTGCCAGCACGCGGACAGGGGGCGTTTGGGAGCAGTTCTTC. This encodes CASTRTGGVWEQFF.

The rearrangement uses TRBV3-1 (or the pseudogene TRBV3-2) and TRBJ1-1, with TRBD1 matching over 8 bases. With 3 bases clipped from V and 1 base from J, the junction kept 1 base outside the gene matches. CDR3 length: 14 amino acids. The germline V gene has CDR1 LGHDT and CDR2 YNNKEL (reference sequence). For the CDR3, the DNA is TGTGCCAGCAGCCAGGGGACAGGGAACACTGAAGCTTTCTTT. Protein sequence: CASSQGTGNTEAFF.

The gene calls are TRBV29-1 and TRBJ1-1; tentatively, D is TRBD1 (5 bases). Germline V gene sequence: CDR1 SQVTM, CDR2 ANQGSEA. This CDR3 spans 15 amino acids. V dropped 6 bases and J dropped 5 bases, with 22 bases sitting between them. The CDR3, as DNA: TGCAGCGTCACTCAGGCGGGCCGCGGGGGAACTGAAGCTTTCTTT. This sequence encodes CSVTQAGRGGTEAFF.

The rearrangement joins TRBV5-1 to TRBJ1-5; TRBD1 agrees at 7 bases. V dropped 4 bases and J dropped 1; count of bases not matched to a gene: 5. The CDR3 runs to 15 residues. From germline, CDR1 is SGHRS and CDR2 YFSETQ. CDR3 nucleotides: TGCGCCAGCAGCCAAACAGGGGCGAGCAATCAGCCCCAGCATTTT. It codes for CASSQTGASNQPQHF.

The chain is built from TRBV5-4 and TRBJ2-5; the D gene is possibly TRBD1 (6 bases). The CDR3 runs to 13 residues. V was pared by 4 bases and J by 3 bases, with 10 bases between. Germline assignment: CDR1 SGHNT and CDR2 YYREEE (reference sequence). Written as DNA, the CDR3 is TGTGCCAGCAGCCCTGAGGGGGAAGAGACCCAGTACTTC. Amino acid sequence: CASSPEGEETQYF.

The V call is TRBV6-1, the J call TRBJ2-3; a possible D gene is TRBD2 (6 bases). Germline CDR1 MNHNS, CDR2 SASEGT. CDR3 length equals 15 residues. V was clipped by 1 base and J by 0 bases, with 8 bases between them. The CDR3 is CASSEVGGSTDTQYF. The CDR3 nucleotides read TGTGCCAGCAGTGAAGTTGGGGGGAGCACAGATACGCAGTATTTT.

This sequence joins TRBV6-5 and TRBJ2-3; the match to TRBD2 covers 11 bases. The CDR3 totals 15 residues. Germline lookup yields CDR1 MNHEY and CDR2 SVGAGI. J gave up 3 bases and V 7 bases, and 6 bases lay outside the gene matches. The CDR3 region is CASTPGLAGTDTQYF. CDR3 in DNA: TGTGCCAGCACCCCCGGACTAGCGGGTACAGATACGCAGTATTTT.

The J gene is TRBJ2-1, the V gene TRBV19, with D maybe TRBD2 (6 bases). This CDR3 comprises 10 residues. V was clipped by 9 bases and J by 9 bases, with 9 bases between them. Germline CDR1 reads LNHDA; CDR2 reads SQIVND (reference sequence). CDR3 bases: TGTGCCAGGGACGGGGGTGAGCAGTTCTTC. Protein sequence: CARDGGEQFF.

There are a few counts of this clone. This chain links TRBV10-2 with TRBJ2-3; maybe TRBD2 (6 bases). CDR3 length: 13 amino acids. Deletions cut 5 bases from V and 2 bases from J, with 8 bases between. Germline CDR1 is WSHSY and CDR2 is SAAADI. The CDR3 reads CASSPGVTDTQYF. The CDR3 nucleotides are TGCGCCAGCAGTCCGGGAGTCACAGATACGCAGTATTTT.

The chain has TRBV3-1 (or the pseudogene TRBV3-2) and TRBJ2-7, with TRBD1 as a possible D gene (5 bases). This CDR3 is built from 13 residues. The germline V gene encodes CDR1 LGHDT and CDR2 YNNKEL (reference sequence). The V end was cut by 6 bases, the J end by 2 bases, with 11 bases between. The CDR3 nucleotides read TGTGCCAGCAGTCGACAGATTACCTACGAGCAGTACTTC. This gives the protein CASSRQITYEQYF.

The CDR3 DNA reads TGTGCCAGCAGCACCCAGGGACTCCGTAGCAATGAGCAGTTCTTC. This gives the protein CASSTQGLRSNEQFF. The genes are TRBV9 and TRBJ2-1; weak D call: TRBD2 (6 bases). The germline gives CDR1 SGDLS, CDR2 YYNGEE. V was clipped by 4 bases and J by 6 bases, with 17 bases between them. The CDR3 has 15 residues.

This clone was seen just once. This chain connects TRBV7-3 to TRBJ2-2; maybe TRBD1 (5 bases). This CDR3 region has 12 residues. Germline V gives CDR1 SGHTA, CDR2 FQGTGA. V lost 8 bases and J 5 bases, leaving 9 bases between the germline ends. The CDR3, as DNA: TGTGCCAGCTCCCAGGGAACCGGGGAGCTGTTTTTT. This codes for CASSQGTGELFF.

This chain joins TRBV9 and TRBJ1-6, with D perhaps TRBD1 (6 bases). Trimming stripped 4 bases from V and 8 bases from J, with 10 bases between. This CDR3 has 13 amino acids. Germline V gene lookup returns CDR1 SGDLS and CDR2 YYNGEE. The CDR3 DNA reads TGTGCCAGCAGCACATCAGGGGATTCACCCCTCCACTTT. It specifies CASSTSGDSPLHF.

This clone was observed once. The chain carries TRBV29-1 and TRBJ1-3; D is undetermined. Trimming stripped 6 bases from V and 4 bases from J, with 16 bases between. The CDR3 totals 14 residues. Germline-derived CDR1 and CDR2 are SQVTM and ANQGSEA. The CDR3 spells CSVDLGGRGNTIYF. The CDR3 DNA sequence: TGCAGCGTCGACCTGGGAGGGAGAGGAAACACCATATATTTT.

V gene TRBV4-3 combines with J gene TRBJ1-4; 7 bases align to TRBD1. This CDR3 is 16 amino acids long. Germline assignment: CDR1 LGHNA and CDR2 YSLEER. V dropped 3 bases and J dropped 3; count of bases not matched to a gene: 7. CDR3 protein: CASSQNVGQANEKLFF. CDR3 DNA: TGCGCCAGCAGCCAGAATGTCGGACAGGCTAATGAAAAACTGTTTTTT.

The chain combines TRBV6-2 or TRBV6-3 with TRBJ2-3; maybe TRBD1 (5 bases). Germline V gene sequence: CDR1 MNHEY, CDR2 SVGEGT. The CDR3 has 12 residues. V was trimmed by 5 bases and J by 6 bases, leaving 9 bases between them. The CDR3 region has the DNA TGTGCCAGCAGTGGACAAGGGGATACGCAGTATTTT. It is translated as CASSGQGDTQYF.

The rearrangement uses TRBV27 and TRBJ1-2, with D uncertain. The CDR3 sequence is 13 residues long. Trimming left V 2 bases short and J 4 bases short, with 8 bases between. CDR1 and CDR2 (germline): MNHEY, SMNVEV (reference sequence). CDR3 amino acids: CASSLRLGYGYTF. The CDR3 coding sequence is TGTGCCAGCAGTTTACGACTGGGCTATGGCTACACCTTC.

This chain uses TRBV2 with TRBJ1-2; a possible D gene is TRBD1 (6 bases). V was clipped by 6 bases and J by 4 bases, with 18 bases between them. Germline V CDR1 and CDR2: SNHLY, FYNNEI. The CDR3 is 15 residues long. CDR3 sequence: CASRTTGWNGYGYTF. As DNA, the CDR3 is TGTGCCAGCAGGACTACAGGGTGGAACGGCTATGGCTACACCTTC.

The rearrangement uses TRBV7-9 and TRBJ1-2, with D uncertain. The CDR3 loop spans 12 amino acids. Trimming stripped 5 bases from V and 4 bases from J, with 8 bases between. The germline V gene encodes CDR1 SEHNR and CDR2 FQNEAQ (reference sequence). The CDR3 is CASSEYGYGYTF. CDR3 bases: TGTGCCAGCAGCGAGTACGGCTATGGCTACACCTTC.

A few counts support this clone. This chain connects TRBV19 to TRBJ1-1; D gene uncertain. The CDR3 covers 13 residues. CDR1 LNHDA and CDR2 SQIVND come from the germline V gene (reference sequence). Trimming removed 2 bases at V and 2 bases at J, with 6 bases between. As DNA, the CDR3 is TGTGCCAGTAGTATATCAGATAACACTGAAGCTTTCTTT. This gives the protein CASSISDNTEAFF.

The chain recombines TRBV6-2 or TRBV6-3 with TRBJ2-5, with D tentatively TRBD2 (6 bases). This CDR3 is built from 15 residues. CDR1 is MNHEY, CDR2 SVGEGT, per germline. V was shortened by 6 bases and J by 0 bases, with 14 bases between the two germline ends. CDR3 nucleotides: TGTGCCAGCAGCCCCTCGTGGGAGGACCAAGAGACCCAGTACTTC. The encoded protein is CASSPSWEDQETQYF.